A selection of T cell receptor beta chains follows, all from one sample in a study of cytomegalovirus exposure and HLA in healthy donors. Profiled with immunoSEQ multiplex PCR; TCRdb holds only in-frame clones, not every one. In the table there are some 130,000 clones, 89% of which are singletons. The sequenced sample consisted of PBMCs. These TCRs come from a woman between 18 and 29 years old in good health and CMV-seronegative. Both conserved end residues are part of each CDR3. D genes are given only for firm matches. Part of the rows lack a size; the others show once, few, many or a class for expanded clones.

j_gene: TRBJ1-5
abundance: NA
v_gene: TRBV5-1
d_gene: TRBD1
len: 14
CDR3aa: CASSFGTGDQPQHF
CDR3nt: TGCGCCAGCAGCTTCGGGACAGGGGATCAGCCCCAGCATTTT

j_gene: TRBJ2-3
abundance: once
v_gene: TRBV11-2
d_gene: TRBD1
len: 13
CDR3aa: CASSPLDRVESYF
CDR3nt: TGTGCCAGCAGCCCCCTTGACAGGGTTGAATCGTATTTT

j_gene: TRBJ1-5
abundance: NA
v_gene: TRBV6-5
d_gene: NA
len: 14
CDR3aa: CASSPGRGNQPQHF
CDR3nt: TGTGCCAGCAGCCCGGGGAGGGGGAATCAGCCCCAGCATTTT

j_gene: TRBJ1-4
abundance: NA
v_gene: TRBV9
d_gene: NA
len: 15
CDR3aa: CASSVGGATNEKLFF
CDR3nt: TGTGCCAGCAGCGTAGGTGGAGCAACTAATGAAAAACTGTTTTTT

j_gene: TRBJ1-3
abundance: NA
v_gene: TRBV5-5
d_gene: NA
len: 15
CDR3aa: CASSLDSGSGNTIYF
CDR3nt: TGTGCCAGCAGCTTGGACAGCGGCTCTGGAAACACCATATATTTT

j_gene: TRBJ2-2
abundance: NA
v_gene: TRBV2
d_gene: TRBD2
len: 15
CDR3aa: CASSGSSGGAGELFF
CDR3nt: TGTGCCAGCAGTGGGTCCAGCGGGGGGGCCGGGGAGCTGTTTTTT

j_gene: TRBJ2-5
abundance: NA
v_gene: TRBV7-3
d_gene: TRBD1
len: 18
CDR3aa: CASSLSLNDREKGETQYF
CDR3nt: TGTGCCAGCAGCTTAAGTCTAAATGACAGGGAAAAGGGAGAGACCCAGTACTTC

j_gene: TRBJ1-1
abundance: NA
v_gene: TRBV19
d_gene: NA
len: 13
CDR3aa: CASSISPYTEAFF
CDR3nt: TGTGCCAGTAGTATATCTCCCTACACTGAAGCTTTCTTT

j_gene: TRBJ2-6
abundance: once
v_gene: TRBV7-3
d_gene: NA
len: 18
CDR3aa: CASSLSAPASSGANVLTF
CDR3nt: TGTGCCAGCAGCTTAAGTGCCCCCGCTAGCTCTGGGGCCAACGTCCTGACTTTC

j_gene: TRBJ1-6
abundance: NA
v_gene: TRBV6-1
d_gene: NA
len: 17
CDR3aa: CASSEPRVARNDSPLHF
CDR3nt: TGTGCCAGCAGTGAACCCCGCGTGGCTAGAAATGATTCACCCCTCCACTTT

j_gene: TRBJ1-6
abundance: NA
v_gene: TRBV7-9
d_gene: NA
len: 16
CDR3aa: CASSLDPGVWDSPLHF
CDR3nt: TGTGCCAGCAGCTTGGACCCAGGGGTTTGGGATTCACCCCTCCACTTT

j_gene: TRBJ1-2
abundance: NA
v_gene: TRBV11-2
d_gene: TRBD1
len: 13
CDR3aa: CASSRDRGYGYTF
CDR3nt: TGTGCCAGCAGCCGGGACAGGGGCTATGGCTACACCTTC

j_gene: TRBJ1-1
abundance: NA
v_gene: TRBV6-1
d_gene: NA
len: 14
CDR3aa: CASSYTELNTEAFF
CDR3nt: TGTGCCAGCAGTTATACCGAGTTGAACACTGAAGCTTTCTTT

j_gene: TRBJ2-2
abundance: NA
v_gene: TRBV19
d_gene: NA
len: 14
CDR3aa: CASSILSGSGELFF
CDR3nt: TGTGCCAGTAGTATATTATCGGGGTCCGGGGAGCTGTTTTTT

j_gene: TRBJ1-1
abundance: NA
v_gene: TRBV6-5
d_gene: NA
len: 11
CDR3aa: CASSSNTEAFF
CDR3nt: TGTGCCAGCAGCTCGAACACTGAAGCTTTCTTT

j_gene: TRBJ1-2
abundance: NA
v_gene: TRBV10-3
d_gene: TRBD1
len: 15
CDR3aa: CAIREEGQDFYGYTF
CDR3nt: TGTGCCATCAGGGAGGAGGGACAGGATTTCTATGGCTACACCTTC

j_gene: TRBJ2-3
abundance: NA
v_gene: TRBV10-1
d_gene: TRBD1
len: 14
CDR3aa: CASSDRGPTDTQYF
CDR3nt: TGCGCCAGCAGCGACAGGGGGCCCACAGATACGCAGTATTTT

j_gene: TRBJ1-5
abundance: NA
v_gene: TRBV19
d_gene: NA
len: 16
CDR3aa: CASSIRGDAVNQPQHF
CDR3nt: TGTGCCAGTAGTATACGGGGGGACGCAGTCAATCAGCCCCAGCATTTT

j_gene: TRBJ1-3
abundance: NA
v_gene: TRBV27
d_gene: NA
len: 13
CDR3aa: CASRGSGRNTIYF
CDR3nt: TGTGCCAGCAGGGGCAGTGGTAGAAACACCATATATTTT

j_gene: TRBJ2-3
abundance: once
v_gene: TRBV6-6
d_gene: TRBD1
len: 14
CDR3aa: CASKTGTVADTQYF
CDR3nt: TGTGCCAGTAAGACAGGGACGGTGGCAGATACGCAGTATTTT

j_gene: TRBJ2-2
abundance: NA
v_gene: TRBV5-4
d_gene: TRBD2
len: 15
CDR3aa: CASRRSGGAGGELFF
CDR3nt: TGTGCCAGCCGGCGGAGCGGGGGGGCCGGCGGGGAGCTGTTTTTT

j_gene: TRBJ2-5
abundance: NA
v_gene: TRBV5-1
d_gene: NA
len: 15
CDR3aa: CASSFAGSGVETQYF
CDR3nt: TGCGCCAGCAGCTTCGCCGGCTCAGGGGTAGAGACCCAGTACTTC

j_gene: TRBJ1-1
abundance: NA
v_gene: TRBV5-1
d_gene: NA
len: 14
CDR3aa: CASSLGGPGTEAFF
CDR3nt: TGCGCCAGCAGCTTGGGGGGGCCCGGGACTGAAGCTTTCTTT

j_gene: TRBJ1-2
abundance: NA
v_gene: TRBV5-1
d_gene: TRBD1
len: 15
CDR3aa: CASSLEGTGSVGYTF
CDR3nt: TGCGCCAGCAGCTTGGAAGGGACAGGGTCTGTTGGCTACACCTTC

j_gene: TRBJ2-7
abundance: NA
v_gene: TRBV5-1
d_gene: TRBD2
len: 15
CDR3aa: CASSLGLAGPYEQYF
CDR3nt: TGCGCCAGCAGCTTGGGACTAGCGGGACCCTACGAGCAGTACTTC

j_gene: TRBJ2-1
abundance: NA
v_gene: TRBV7-3
d_gene: NA
len: 16
CDR3aa: CASSPQGSASYNEQFF
CDR3nt: TGTGCCAGCAGCCCCCAGGGGTCAGCTTCATACAATGAGCAGTTCTTC

j_gene: TRBJ2-2
abundance: once
v_gene: TRBV5-5
d_gene: NA
len: 14
CDR3aa: CASSHRQYTGELFF
CDR3nt: TGTGCCAGCAGCCATCGACAGTACACCGGGGAGCTGTTTTTT

j_gene: TRBJ2-2
abundance: NA
v_gene: TRBV12-5
d_gene: NA
len: 13
CDR3aa: CATGTSNTGELFF
CDR3nt: TGTGCTACAGGGACTTCGAACACCGGGGAGCTGTTTTTT

j_gene: TRBJ2-5
abundance: NA
v_gene: TRBV13
d_gene: NA
len: 14
CDR3aa: CASSRTGAQETQYF
CDR3nt: TGTGCCAGCAGTCGTACAGGAGCACAAGAGACCCAGTACTTC

j_gene: TRBJ2-1
abundance: NA
v_gene: TRBV6-1
d_gene: NA
len: 13
CDR3aa: CASSRDTYNEQFF
CDR3nt: TGTGCCAGCAGCCGGGACACCTACAATGAGCAGTTCTTC

j_gene: TRBJ1-2
abundance: NA
v_gene: TRBV5-1
d_gene: NA
len: 14
CDR3aa: CASSSGRGTNGYTF
CDR3nt: TGCGCCAGCAGCTCGGGGCGGGGAACAAATGGCTACACCTTC

j_gene: TRBJ2-1
abundance: NA
v_gene: TRBV7-2
d_gene: TRBD2
len: 17
CDR3aa: CASSPRVGAGAYNEQFF
CDR3nt: TGTGCCAGCAGCCCGCGTGTGGGAGCGGGAGCCTACAATGAGCAGTTCTTC

j_gene: TRBJ2-7
abundance: few
v_gene: TRBV5-6
d_gene: TRBD2
len: 12
CDR3aa: CASSSGRGEQYF
CDR3nt: TGTGCCAGCAGCTCGGGGAGGGGCGAGCAGTACTTC

j_gene: TRBJ2-2
abundance: NA
v_gene: TRBV7-9
d_gene: TRBD1
len: 14
CDR3aa: CATVGGPVSGELFF
CDR3nt: TGTGCCACTGTAGGGGGCCCCGTTTCCGGGGAGCTGTTTTTT

j_gene: TRBJ1-1
abundance: few
v_gene: TRBV29-1
d_gene: NA
len: 10
CDR3aa: CSGQNTEAFF
CDR3nt: TGCAGCGGACAGAACACTGAAGCTTTCTTT

j_gene: TRBJ1-3
abundance: NA
v_gene: TRBV4-1
d_gene: TRBD1
len: 17
CDR3aa: CASSQVTGDTSGNTIYF
CDR3nt: TGCGCCAGCAGCCAAGTCACAGGGGATACCTCTGGAAACACCATATATTTT

j_gene: TRBJ2-7
abundance: few
v_gene: TRBV11-2
d_gene: TRBD2
len: 14
CDR3aa: CASSLAGTTYEQYF
CDR3nt: TGTGCCAGCAGCTTGGCGGGGACTACCTACGAGCAGTACTTC

j_gene: TRBJ1-1
abundance: NA
v_gene: TRBV12-5
d_gene: NA
len: 17
CDR3aa: CASGLVPPFSMNTEAFF
CDR3nt: TGTGCTAGTGGTTTGGTACCCCCTTTCTCTATGAACACTGAAGCTTTCTTT

j_gene: TRBJ2-3
abundance: NA
v_gene: TRBV7-8
d_gene: NA
len: 16
CDR3aa: CASSFRLAVGTDTQYF
CDR3nt: TGTGCCAGCAGCTTTAGACTGGCGGTGGGCACAGATACGCAGTATTTT

j_gene: TRBJ2-7
abundance: NA
v_gene: TRBV10-1
d_gene: NA
len: 15
CDR3aa: CASSSGGTASYEQYF
CDR3nt: TGCGCCAGCAGCTCGGGAGGGACAGCCTCTTACGAGCAGTACTTC

j_gene: TRBJ2-1
abundance: NA
v_gene: TRBV27
d_gene: TRBD1
len: 15
CDR3aa: CASSFLWTGGGEQFF
CDR3nt: TGTGCCAGCAGTTTCTTATGGACAGGGGGTGGTGAGCAGTTCTTC

j_gene: TRBJ2-7
abundance: NA
v_gene: TRBV5-6
d_gene: TRBD1
len: 15
CDR3aa: CASSGSGQGSYEQYF
CDR3nt: TGTGCCAGCAGCGGCTCGGGACAGGGTAGCTACGAGCAGTACTTC

j_gene: TRBJ1-5
abundance: once
v_gene: TRBV5-5
d_gene: NA
len: 15
CDR3aa: CASTMSARGNQPQHF
CDR3nt: TGTGCCAGCACCATGTCGGCCAGGGGCAATCAGCCCCAGCATTTT

j_gene: TRBJ1-4
abundance: NA
v_gene: TRBV15
d_gene: NA
len: 18
CDR3aa: CATSRDYGGGSANEKLFF
CDR3nt: TGTGCCACCAGCAGAGATTACGGGGGAGGATCTGCTAATGAAAAACTGTTTTTT

j_gene: TRBJ2-5
abundance: few
v_gene: TRBV9
d_gene: NA
len: 15
CDR3aa: CASSVGRDFQETQYF
CDR3nt: TGTGCCAGCAGCGTAGGAAGAGACTTCCAAGAGACCCAGTACTTC

j_gene: TRBJ2-1
abundance: NA
v_gene: TRBV25-1
d_gene: NA
len: 16
CDR3aa: CASSGESPPIYNEQFF
CDR3nt: TGTGCCAGCAGTGGTGAGTCCCCGCCCATATACAATGAGCAGTTCTTC

j_gene: TRBJ2-3
abundance: NA
v_gene: TRBV18
d_gene: NA
len: 16
CDR3aa: CASSPPSRGGTDTQYF
CDR3nt: TGTGCCAGCTCACCACCGTCTAGGGGGGGAACAGATACGCAGTATTTT

j_gene: TRBJ2-5
abundance: NA
v_gene: TRBV14
d_gene: NA
len: 16
CDR3aa: CASSQDRAWAGETQYF
CDR3nt: TGTGCCAGCAGCCAAGATCGGGCATGGGCAGGGGAGACCCAGTACTTC

j_gene: TRBJ2-2
abundance: NA
v_gene: TRBV5-4
d_gene: TRBD1
len: 16
CDR3aa: CASSLGQGRLIGELFF
CDR3nt: TGTGCCAGCAGCCTTGGACAGGGGCGCCTAATCGGGGAGCTGTTTTTT

j_gene: TRBJ1-5
abundance: NA
v_gene: TRBV27
d_gene: NA
len: 12
CDR3aa: CASSPPFEPQHF
CDR3nt: TGTGCCAGCAGTCCCCCTTTTGAGCCCCAGCATTTT